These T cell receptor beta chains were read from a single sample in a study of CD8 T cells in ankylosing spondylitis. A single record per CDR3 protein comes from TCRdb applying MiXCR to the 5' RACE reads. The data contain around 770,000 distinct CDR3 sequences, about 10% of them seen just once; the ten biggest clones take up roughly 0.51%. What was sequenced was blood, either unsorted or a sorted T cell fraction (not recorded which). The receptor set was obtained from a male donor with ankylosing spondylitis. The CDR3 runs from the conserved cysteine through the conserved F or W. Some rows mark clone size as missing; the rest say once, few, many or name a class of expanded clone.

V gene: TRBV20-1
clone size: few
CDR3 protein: CSARPGSSTDTQYF

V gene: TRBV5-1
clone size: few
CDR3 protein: CASSTRDGQETQYF

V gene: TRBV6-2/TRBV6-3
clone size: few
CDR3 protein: CASRGQSGNQPQHF

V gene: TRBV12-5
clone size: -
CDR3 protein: CASGLGQGGNQPQHF

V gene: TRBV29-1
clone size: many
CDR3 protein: CSVEQNTQYF

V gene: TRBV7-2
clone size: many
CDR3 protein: CASSLVSEQFF

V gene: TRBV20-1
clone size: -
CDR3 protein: CSAQTGGSEKLFF

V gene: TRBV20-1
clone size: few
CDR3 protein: CSALSTGRNEKLFF

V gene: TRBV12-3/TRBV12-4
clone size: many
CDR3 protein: CASSFSGGSEQYF

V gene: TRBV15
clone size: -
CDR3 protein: CATAGGQDNQPQHF

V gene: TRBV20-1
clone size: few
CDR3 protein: CSARGRWKLNAEAFF

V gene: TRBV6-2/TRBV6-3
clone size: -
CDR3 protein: CASSYSTGGAGQPQHF

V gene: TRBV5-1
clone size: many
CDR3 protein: CASSPIPSNEKLFF

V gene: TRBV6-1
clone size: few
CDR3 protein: CASSAPGQGRYEQFF

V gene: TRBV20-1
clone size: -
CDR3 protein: CSARDWGRDTQYF

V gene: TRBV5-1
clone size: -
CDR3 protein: CARPRDRPYEQYF

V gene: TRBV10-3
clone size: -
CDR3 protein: CATQDGQETQYF

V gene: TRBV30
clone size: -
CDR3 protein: CAWSVQGGTQYF

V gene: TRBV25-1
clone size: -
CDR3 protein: CATTDLGEGRTEQFF

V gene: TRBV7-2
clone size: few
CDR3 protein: CASRRGLPTDTQYF

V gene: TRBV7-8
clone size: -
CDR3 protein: CASSFRPKTEAFF

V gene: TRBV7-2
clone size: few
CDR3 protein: CASSTYWGQGYTF

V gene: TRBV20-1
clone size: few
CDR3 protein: CSAGRGEVTDTQYF

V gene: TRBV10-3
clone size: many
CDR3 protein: CAISELGADQPQHF

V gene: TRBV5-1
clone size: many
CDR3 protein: CASSTGATGELFF

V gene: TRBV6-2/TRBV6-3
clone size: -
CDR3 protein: CASRHDSSGGYEQYF

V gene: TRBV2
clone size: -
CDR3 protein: CASSDRLASYNEQFF

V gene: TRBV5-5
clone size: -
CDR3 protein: CASSFGLGDSPLHF

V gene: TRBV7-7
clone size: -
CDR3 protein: CASSFQISTNEKLFF

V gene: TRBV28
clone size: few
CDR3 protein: CASRASAYGYTF

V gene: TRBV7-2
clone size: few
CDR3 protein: CASSYRSGSINEQFF

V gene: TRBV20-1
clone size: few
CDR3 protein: CSAHGQNSGNTIYF

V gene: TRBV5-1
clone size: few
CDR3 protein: CASSWTTQETQYF

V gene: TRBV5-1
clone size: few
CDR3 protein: CASSLVLSANYGYTF

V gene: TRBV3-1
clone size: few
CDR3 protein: CASSQVIRLADYNEQFF

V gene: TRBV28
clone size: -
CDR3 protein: CASSAGNQPQHF

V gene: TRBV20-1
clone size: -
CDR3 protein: CSARGDPDNEQFF

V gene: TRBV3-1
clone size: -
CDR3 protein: CASSPIGGGTGANVLTF

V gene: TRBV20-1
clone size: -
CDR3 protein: CCALATGGERNSPLHF

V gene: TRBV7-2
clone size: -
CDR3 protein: CASSSRQGPHEQYF

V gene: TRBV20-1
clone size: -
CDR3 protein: CSASLQPGGSYEQYF

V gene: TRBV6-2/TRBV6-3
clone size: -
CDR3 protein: CASSPHREGTGELFF

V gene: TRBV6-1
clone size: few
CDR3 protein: CASRDGQYTGELFF

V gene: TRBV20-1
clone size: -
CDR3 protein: CSARDSYRGAKNIQYF

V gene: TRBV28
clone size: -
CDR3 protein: CASSPRPGVQAFF

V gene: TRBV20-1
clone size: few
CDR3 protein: CSYRLAGRIGGEQYF

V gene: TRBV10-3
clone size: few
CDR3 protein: CAIYERGGEYDIQYF

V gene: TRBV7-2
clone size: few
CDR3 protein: CASSPRTGREQYF

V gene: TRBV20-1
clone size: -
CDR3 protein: CSARTLPSNTEAFF

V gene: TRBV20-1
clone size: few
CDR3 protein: CSARVGIWGNYNYGYTF

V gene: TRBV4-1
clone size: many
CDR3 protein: CASSQDGGAVGVTEAFF

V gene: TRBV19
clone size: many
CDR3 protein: CASSIGVPGRLSYTGELFF

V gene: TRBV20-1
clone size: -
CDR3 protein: CSARRGGTQTYEQYF